Following are 3 T cell receptor beta chains from one sample sequenced in a study of blood T cell repertoires in COVID-19. Using immunoSEQ multiplex PCR, the repertoire was profiled, and TCRdb retains in-frame clones only, with some absent. This table holds 20,000 to 30,000 clones, 85% to 90% found once. Material: peripheral blood. These receptor sequences come from a man aged 65 to 79 with COVID-19, enrolled during active disease.

This CDR3 reads CASSPGRGGLNTEAFF. The CDR3 DNA follows: TGCGCCAGCAGCCCCGGTCGGGGGGGGCTGAACACTGAAGCTTTCTTT. The V and J genes are TRBV4-1 and TRBJ1-1; D is possibly TRBD1 (6 bases). V lost 4 bases, J lost 0 bases, and 15 bases lay in between. Germline values: CDR1 MGHRA, CDR2 YSYEKL. This CDR3 region has 16 residues.

The genes are TRBV12-5 and TRBJ2-1; 13 nucleotides line up with TRBD2. This CDR3 is 20 amino acids long. Per the germline V gene, CDR1 is LGHNT and CDR2 is FRNRAP. Trimming cost V 2 bases and J 0 bases; bases outside gene matches: 10. This CDR3 is CASGLSVLAGGPSSYNEQFF. The CDR3 nucleotides are TGTGCTAGTGGTTTGTCAGTACTAGCGGGAGGGCCGTCCTCCTACAATGAGCAGTTCTTC.

The chain recombines TRBV14 with TRBJ2-7; D uncertain. CDR1 and CDR2 from the germline V gene are SGHDN and FVKESK. CDR3 size: 14 residues. Trimming removed 1 base at V and 0 bases at J, with 7 bases between. The CDR3 reads CASSQVRSSYEQYF. CDR3 sequence (DNA): TGTGCCAGCAGCCAAGTACGTAGCTCCTACGAGCAGTACTTC. Looking up the rest from reference TRBV14 and TRBJ2-7 gives the full variable domain: EAGVTQFPSHSVIEKGQTVTLRCDPISGHDNLYWYRRVMGKEIKFLLHFVKESKQDESGMPNNRFLAERTGGTYSTLKVQPAELEDSGVYFCASSQVRSSYEQYFGPGTRLTVT.